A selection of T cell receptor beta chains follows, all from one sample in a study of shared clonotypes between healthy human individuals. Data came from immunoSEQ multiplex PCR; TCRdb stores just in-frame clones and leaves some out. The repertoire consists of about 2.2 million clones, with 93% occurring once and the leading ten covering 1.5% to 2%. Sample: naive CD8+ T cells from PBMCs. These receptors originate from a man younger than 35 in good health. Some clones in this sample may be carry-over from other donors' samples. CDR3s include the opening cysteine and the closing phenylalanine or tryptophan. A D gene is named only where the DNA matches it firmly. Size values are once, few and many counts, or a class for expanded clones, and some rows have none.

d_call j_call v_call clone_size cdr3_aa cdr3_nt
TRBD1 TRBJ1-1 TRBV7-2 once CASSLGTGGFNTEAFF TGTGCCAGCAGCCTTGGGACAGGGGGTTTTAACACTGAAGCTTTCTTT
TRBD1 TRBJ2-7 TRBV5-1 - CASSSTGQGYDEQYF TGCGCCAGCAGCTCAACTGGACAGGGTTACGACGAGCAGTACTTC
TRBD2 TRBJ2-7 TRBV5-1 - CASSSGGPYEQYF TGCGCCAGCAGCTCGGGAGGGCCCTACGAGCAGTACTTC
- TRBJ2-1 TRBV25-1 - CASSRISYNEQFF TGTGCCAGCAGCAGGATCTCCTACAATGAGCAGTTCTTC
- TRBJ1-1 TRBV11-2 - CASSAAWQGGTEAFF TGTGCCAGCAGCGCGGCCTGGCAGGGTGGCACTGAAGCTTTCTTT
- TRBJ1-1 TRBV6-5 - CASSYGVGFTEAFF TGTGCCAGCAGTTACGGGGTGGGGTTCACTGAAGCTTTCTTT
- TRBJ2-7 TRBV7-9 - CASSSMTAYHEQYF TGTGCCAGCAGCTCGATGACAGCGTACCACGAGCAGTACTTC
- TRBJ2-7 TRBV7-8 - CASSPGGPYEQYF TGTGCCAGCAGCCCCGGCGGACCCTACGAGCAGTACTTC
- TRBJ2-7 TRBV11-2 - CASSLESWGLNEQYF TGTGCCAGCAGCTTAGAGTCTTGGGGGCTAAACGAGCAGTACTTC
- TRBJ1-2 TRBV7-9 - CASSLVVDGYTF TGTGCCAGCAGCTTAGTCGTCGATGGCTACACCTTC
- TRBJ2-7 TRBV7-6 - CASSLKSISSYEQYF TGTGCCAGCAGCTTAAAGTCCATCAGCTCCTACGAGCAGTACTTC
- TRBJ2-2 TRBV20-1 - CSAAIVGELFF TGCAGTGCTGCCATTGTCGGGGAGCTGTTTTTT
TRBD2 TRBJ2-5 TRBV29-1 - CSVEGLAGQETQYF TGCAGCGTTGAAGGACTAGCGGGCCAAGAGACCCAGTACTTC
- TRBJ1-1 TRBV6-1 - CAIKGIGAEAFF TGTGCCATCAAGGGGATAGGGGCTGAAGCTTTCTTT
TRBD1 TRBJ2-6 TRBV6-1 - CASSEWGEDRASNVLTF TGTGCCAGCAGTGAATGGGGAGAGGACAGGGCGTCCAACGTCCTGACTTTC
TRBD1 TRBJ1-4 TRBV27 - CASSTRDRGPSWELFF TGTGCCAGCAGTACCAGGGACAGGGGACCCTCTTGGGAACTGTTTTTT
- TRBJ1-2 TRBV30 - CAWTTGWGIYGYTF TGTGCCTGGACCACAGGGTGGGGAATCTATGGCTACACCTTC
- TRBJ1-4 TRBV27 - CASRPRDTNEKLFF TGTGCCAGCAGGCCTAGGGACACTAATGAAAAACTGTTTTTT
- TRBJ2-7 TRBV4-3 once CASSQGQAYEQYF TGCGCCAGCAGCCAAGGGCAGGCCTACGAGCAGTACTTC
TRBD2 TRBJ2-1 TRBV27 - CASSLSGAGAGKFF TGTGCCAGCAGTTTATCCGGAGCGGGGGCAGGGAAGTTCTTC
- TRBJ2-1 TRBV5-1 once CASSPGRDEQFF TGCGCCAGCAGCCCAGGACGGGATGAGCAGTTCTTC
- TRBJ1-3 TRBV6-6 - CASSYGRGAGNTIYF TGTGCCAGCAGTTACGGCAGGGGTGCTGGAAACACCATATATTTT
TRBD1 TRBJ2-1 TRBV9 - CASSAWDSHNEQFF TGTGCCAGCAGCGCTTGGGACAGCCACAATGAGCAGTTCTTC
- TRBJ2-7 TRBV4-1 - CASSQVGRNYEQYF TGCGCCAGCAGCCAAGTGGGGCGGAACTACGAGCAGTACTTC
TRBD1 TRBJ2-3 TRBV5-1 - CASSRDREKTDTQYF TGCGCCAGCAGCCGGGACAGGGAGAAGACAGATACGCAGTATTTT
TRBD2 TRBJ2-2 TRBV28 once CASSFNRGRATGELFF TGTGCCAGCAGTTTCAATCGCGGGAGGGCGACCGGGGAGCTGTTTTTT
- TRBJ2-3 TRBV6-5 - CASSPRRDTQYF TGTGCCAGCAGCCCAAGACGAGATACGCAGTATTTT
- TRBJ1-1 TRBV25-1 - CASSESGSTEAFF TGTGCCAGCAGTGAATCAGGGTCCACTGAAGCTTTCTTT
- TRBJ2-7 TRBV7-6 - CASSAGGTSYEQYF TGTGCCAGCAGCGCAGGGGGGACCTCCTACGAGCAGTACTTC
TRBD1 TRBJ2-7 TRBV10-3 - CAISDGTGGHGRYYEQYF TGTGCCATCAGTGATGGGACAGGGGGCCACGGACGATATTACGAGCAGTACTTC
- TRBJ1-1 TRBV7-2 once CASSFLLISDEAFF TGTGCCAGCAGCTTCCTTTTAATCTCGGATGAAGCTTTCTTT
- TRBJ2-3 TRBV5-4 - CASSLGGFTDTQYF TGTGCCAGCAGCTTGGGAGGGTTCACAGATACGCAGTATTTT
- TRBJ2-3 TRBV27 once CASRRTGHLSTDTQYF TGTGCCAGCAGACGGACGGGACACCTCAGCACAGATACGCAGTATTTT
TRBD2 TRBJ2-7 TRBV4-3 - CASSQVLAASYEQYF TGCGCCAGCAGCCAAGTCCTAGCGGCCTCCTACGAGCAGTACTTC
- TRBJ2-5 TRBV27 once CASSLWAGQETQYF TGTGCCAGCAGTTTATGGGCGGGACAAGAGACCCAGTACTTC
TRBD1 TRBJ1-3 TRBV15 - CATSRDLGQVTGNTIYF TGTGCCACCAGCAGAGATCTGGGACAGGTGACTGGAAACACCATATATTTT
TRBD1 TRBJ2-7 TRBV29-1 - CSVEADRGLSYEQYF TGCAGCGTTGAAGCCGACAGGGGCCTCTCCTACGAGCAGTACTTC
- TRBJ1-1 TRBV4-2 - CASSHLTGLPEAFF TGTGCCAGCAGCCACCTCACAGGTCTCCCTGAAGCTTTCTTT
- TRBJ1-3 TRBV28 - CASSPPRGVVAGNTIYF TGTGCCAGCAGTCCTCCCCGCGGGGTGGTTGCTGGAAACACCATATATTTT
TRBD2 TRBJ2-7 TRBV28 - CASSFPGPEAAGSTYEQYF TGTGCCAGCAGTTTTCCGGGACCCGAGGCAGCGGGGTCCACCTACGAGCAGTACTTC
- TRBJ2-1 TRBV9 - CASSVGSGSSSYNEQFF TGTGCCAGCAGCGTGGGGTCAGGGTCGAGCTCCTACAATGAGCAGTTCTTC
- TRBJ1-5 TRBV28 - CASRLGVGISNQPQHF TGTGCCAGCAGACTGGGGGTAGGAATTAGCAATCAGCCCCAGCATTTT
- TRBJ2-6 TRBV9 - CASSASLGSSGANVLTF TGTGCCAGCAGCGCCTCACTAGGTAGCTCTGGGGCCAACGTCCTGACTTTC
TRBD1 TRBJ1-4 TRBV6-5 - CASSFGQGAGEKLFF TGTGCCAGCAGTTTCGGACAGGGGGCCGGTGAAAAACTGTTTTTT
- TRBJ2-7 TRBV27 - CASSLVAQGLEQYF TGTGCCAGCAGTTTGGTAGCTCAGGGTCTCGAGCAGTACTTC
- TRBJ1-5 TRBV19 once CASEGFWQGLSNQPQHF TGTGCCAGTGAAGGGTTTTGGCAGGGCCTTAGCAATCAGCCCCAGCATTTT
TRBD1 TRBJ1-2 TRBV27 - CASSLYPTGRGYTF TGTGCCAGCAGTTTATACCCGACAGGGCGAGGCTACACCTTC